The clone carrying this TCR beta chain was recorded many times. At one of its ends the junction is not consistent with the germline gene, which may arise from a read error. This entry comes from a study of T cells in Graves' hyperthyroidism and ophthalmopathy. The TCR beta CDR3 regions underwent amplification using RNA transcripts as the source. First-round RT-PCR with HTBI primers amplified the TCR CDR3 region. One entry per CDR3 protein, called by TCRdb with MiXCR from the multiplex PCR reads. The data show a few hundred thousand distinct CDR3 sequences, roughly 16% seen once. The sample taken for sequencing was blood. The receptor's source is a woman between 40 and 55 years old with Graves' ophthalmopathy.

The DNA of the CDR3 is TGTGCCAGCAGTACCGGGACAGGCCTCTACGAGCAGTACTTC. Its protein is CASSTGTGLYEQYF. The chain links TRBV19 to TRBJ2-7, with 8 bases identical to TRBD1. From germline, CDR1 is LNHDA and CDR2 SQIVND (reference sequence). The CDR3 contains 14 residues.